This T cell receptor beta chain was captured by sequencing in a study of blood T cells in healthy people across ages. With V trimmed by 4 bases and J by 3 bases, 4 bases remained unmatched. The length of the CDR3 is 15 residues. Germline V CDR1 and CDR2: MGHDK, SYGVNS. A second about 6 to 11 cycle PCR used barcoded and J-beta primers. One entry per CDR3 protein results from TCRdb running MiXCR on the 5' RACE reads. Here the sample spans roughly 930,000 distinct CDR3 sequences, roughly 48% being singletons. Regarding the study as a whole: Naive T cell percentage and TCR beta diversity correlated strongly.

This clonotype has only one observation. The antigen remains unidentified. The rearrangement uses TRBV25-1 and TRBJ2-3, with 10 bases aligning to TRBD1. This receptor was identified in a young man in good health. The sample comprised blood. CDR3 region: CASSAPGQGTDTQYF. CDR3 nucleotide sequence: TGTGCCAGCAGTGCTCCGGGACAGGGGACAGATACGCAGTATTTT.